This T cell receptor beta chain was identified during a study of blood T cell repertoires in COVID-19. The wider study: Whether acute or convalescent, the COVID-19 samples came from the United States, Italy and Spain.

Per the original data handling: By means of reference gene primer amplification, nucleated cell counts were estimated. Assay: immunoSEQ multiplex PCR; the TCRdb copy retains only in-frame clones and omits some. V and J calls and clone size are given by that table; D and trimming were obtained from the DNA. The sample has approximately 99,000 clones, about four fifths seen once. The receptor was derived from a woman aged 80 or older with active or convalescent COVID-19. The source material was peripheral blood.

DNA for the CDR3: TGCGCCAGCAGCCAAGAGAGAACTAGCGGGAGGTTGCAGCAGTACTTC. The encoded protein is CASSQERTSGRLQQYF. The J gene is TRBJ2-7, the V gene TRBV4-1, with 12 bases fitting TRBD2. J lost 8 bases, V lost 0 bases, and 8 bases had no gene match. The CDR3 totals 16 residues. Per the germline V gene, CDR1 is MGHRA and CDR2 is YSYEKL.